Below, one T cell receptor (beta chain) is given with its context. Antigen specificity is unknown. This entry belongs to a study of shared clonotypes between healthy human individuals. Study observations and caveats: Naive CD4 clonotypes overlapped across a handful of donors at roughly 4.5%.

At a deep level, the assay was run. Libraries were prepared by immunoSEQ multiplex PCR; TCRdb keeps only in-frame clonotypes and omits some of them. The top ten clones hold around 0.13% of a sample with over 2 million clones, 85% to 95% of them seen once. Donors were healthy HIV-negative adults without recently reported acute infections or vaccinations. Germline V gene data show CDR1 as ENHRY and CDR2 as SYGVKD. V was clipped by 7 bases and J by 2 bases; unmatched bases: 10. The CDR3 contains 16 residues. The TCR was taken from a man aged 18-30 years in good health. Sequenced input: naive CD4+ T cells sorted from blood. Subset: CD45RA+ positively selected. This rearrangement joins TRBV10-3 to TRBJ2-1, with TRBD1 identical over 8 bases. CDR3 region: CAITETTGGPYNEQFF. The CDR3 bases are TGTGCCATCACTGAAACAACAGGGGGACCCTACAATGAGCAGTTCTTC.